Below, 29 T cell receptor beta chains from the same sample are listed, as sequenced in a study of cytomegalovirus exposure and HLA in healthy donors. Use of 60 Vbeta and 13 Jbeta primers characterized the PCR. Clones were sequenced by immunoSEQ multiplex PCR, and TCRdb holds only the in-frame ones, with some missing. The data hold about 76,000 clones, with roughly 73% observed a single time. Sequencing used PBMCs. These receptors were collected from a male donor in good health and CMV-seropositive.

This chain uses TRBV6-5 with TRBJ1-4; 8 positions match TRBD1. CDR3 length: 16 amino acids. V shed 0 bases, J shed 0 bases, and the junction held 0 bases outside the gene matches. Germline CDR1 is MNHEY and CDR2 is SVGAGI. In DNA form, the CDR3 reads TGTGCCAGCAGTTACTCGGACAGGGCAACTAATGAAAAACTGTTTTTT. Protein sequence: CASSYSDRATNEKLFF.

The V call is TRBV27, the J call TRBJ2-1; TRBD2 matches at 9 bases. Germline V gene lookup returns CDR1 MNHEY and CDR2 SMNVEV (reference sequence). The CDR3 runs 17 residues. V lost 5 bases to trimming and J lost 6 bases; unmatched junction nucleotides: 14. CDR3 protein: CASSPLVLAGVGNEQFF. The CDR3 nucleotides are TGTGCCAGCAGTCCCCTCGTACTAGCGGGTGTTGGCAATGAGCAGTTCTTC.

The gene calls are TRBV19 and TRBJ2-7; 13 bases match TRBD2. The CDR3 loop spans 14 amino acids. The V gene's germline CDR1 is LNHDA and CDR2 SQIVND (reference sequence). V gave up 6 bases and J gave up 2 bases; unmatched junction bases: 1. This chain's CDR3 is CASSGTSGAYEQYF. DNA of the CDR3: TGTGCCAGTAGCGGGACTAGCGGGGCCTACGAGCAGTACTTC.

V usage is TRBV28 and J usage is TRBJ2-3, with D possibly being TRBD1 (5 bases). V was shortened by 7 bases and J by 4 bases, with 21 bases between the two germline ends. Germline values: CDR1 MDHEN, CDR2 SYDVKM. This CDR3 spans 16 amino acids. The CDR3 sequence: CASTPPKQPRADTQYF. The CDR3 DNA reads as TGTGCCAGCACCCCTCCCAAGCAGCCCAGGGCAGATACGCAGTATTTT.

The V gene is TRBV28, the J gene TRBJ1-1; D is possibly TRBD1 (5 bases). The V and J ends lost 7 bases and 1 base respectively, with 19 bases between them. Germline V gene sequence: CDR1 MDHEN, CDR2 SYDVKM. The CDR3 contains 16 residues. CDR3 DNA: TGTGCCAGCACCGCCGCTCCCCGACAGTGGAACACTGAAGCTTTCTTT. It is translated as CASTAAPRQWNTEAFF.

The rearrangement uses TRBV23-1 and TRBJ2-6; D is possibly TRBD2 (7 bases). TRBV23-1 is filed as an ORF, its function uncertain. CDR3 length: 20 residues. Trimming left V 0 bases short and J 0 bases short, with 18 bases between. This CDR3 is CASSQSRGATLSSGANVLTF. The CDR3 DNA reads TGCGCCAGCAGTCAATCACGGGGGGCCACATTGAGCTCTGGGGCCAACGTCCTGACTTTC.

DNA of the CDR3: TGCGCCAGCAGCCAGGAACTGGCAGGCTACAATGAGCAGTTCTTC. It encodes CASSQELAGYNEQFF. This chain joins TRBV4-3 and TRBJ2-1; unclear D gene. V was clipped by 3 bases and J by 3 bases, with 12 bases between them. Germline CDR1 LGHNA, CDR2 YSLEER. CDR3 length: 15 amino acids.

This clone was counted only a few times. The CDR3 DNA reads as TGTGCCAGCAGCCCCTTAGCGGGAGCTCCAGATACGCAGTATTTT. This encodes CASSPLAGAPDTQYF. The chain employs TRBV27 and TRBJ2-3, with 9 positions matching TRBD2. The CDR3 covers 15 residues. Germline lookup yields CDR1 MNHEY and CDR2 SMNVEV (reference sequence). V was pared by 6 bases and J by 4 bases, with 8 bases of the junction left unmatched.

Note on this clone: The same CDR3 can be traced to other DNA sequences in this sample. V usage is TRBV15 and J usage is TRBJ1-4, with 8 bases matching TRBD1. V shed 0 bases, J shed 8 bases, and the junction held 8 bases outside the gene matches. The CDR3 has 16 residues. Germline CDR1 and CDR2: LNHNV and YYDKDF (reference sequence). CDR3 in DNA: TGTGCCACCAGCAGAGAGGAGGGGACAGGAGGCGAAAAACTGTTTTTT. Translation: CATSREEGTGGEKLFF.

The CDR3 protein is CSVERQGTYEQYF. The CDR3 DNA sequence: TGCAGCGTTGAACGGCAGGGTACCTACGAGCAGTACTTC. This chain uses TRBV29-1 with TRBJ2-7, with D possibly matching TRBD1 (5 bases). V lost 2 bases to trimming and J lost 2 bases, with 10 bases between them. In germline, CDR1 is SQVTM, CDR2 ANQGSEA. CDR3 length: 13 amino acids.

This chain uses TRBV18 with TRBJ1-1, with D hard to call. Germline V gene data show CDR1 as KGHSH and CDR2 as LQKENI. V lost 0 bases, J lost 0 bases, and 8 bases lay in between. This CDR3 has 15 residues. CDR3 nucleotides: TGTGCCAGCTCACCACCGGGAGGGATGAACACTGAAGCTTTCTTT. Translation: CASSPPGGMNTEAFF.

J is TRBJ2-2 and V is TRBV7-2; maybe TRBD2 (5 bases). This CDR3 spans 14 amino acids. V was pared by 2 bases and J by 5 bases, with 9 bases between. From germline, CDR1 is SGHTA and CDR2 FQGNSA. CDR3 amino acids: CASSLTRGTGELFF. For the CDR3, the DNA is TGTGCCAGCAGCTTAACTCGGGGTACCGGGGAGCTGTTTTTT. Complete variable domain (other parts from reference TRBV7-2 and TRBJ2-2): GAGVSQSPSNKVTEKGKDVELRCDPISGHTALYWYRQSLGQGLEFLIYFQGNSAPDKSGLPSDRFSAERTGGSVSTLTIQRTQQEDSAVYLCASSLTRGTGELFFGEGSRLTVL.

The chain couples TRBV6-5 to TRBJ2-7; no clear D. There are 11 residues in the CDR3. Trimming left V 2 bases short and J 4 bases short, with 3 bases between. In germline, CDR1 is MNHEY, CDR2 SVGAGI. The CDR3 spells CASSYRYEQYF. As DNA, the CDR3 is TGTGCCAGCAGTTACCGGTACGAGCAGTACTTC.

V and J are TRBV6-6 and TRBJ2-3; 9 bases are a match to TRBD2. The CDR3 covers 16 residues. The germline CDR1 and CDR2 sequences are MNHNY and SVGAGI (reference sequence). V was clipped by 2 bases and J by 3 bases; unmatched bases: 6. The CDR3 region has the DNA TGTGCCAGCAGTTACAAGTCTCTAGCGGGAACAGATACGCAGTATTTT. It codes for CASSYKSLAGTDTQYF.

This clone was observed once. This chain connects TRBV27 to TRBJ2-3, with D unresolved. The length of the CDR3 is 13 residues. V lost 4 bases, J lost 4 bases, and 9 bases lay in between. The germline V gene has CDR1 MNHEY and CDR2 SMNVEV (reference sequence). Here the CDR3 reads CASSSGPADTQYF. In DNA form, the CDR3 reads TGTGCCAGCAGTTCCGGTCCCGCAGATACGCAGTATTTT.

J is TRBJ2-2 and V is TRBV2; a weak D match, TRBD2 (6 bases). Germline values: CDR1 SNHLY, CDR2 FYNNEI. Trimming cost V 3 bases and J 5 bases, with 7 bases left between them. The CDR3 totals 13 residues. In DNA form, the CDR3 reads TGTGCCAGCAGTGAGGCGGGAACCGGGGAGCTGTTTTTT. Amino acids: CASSEAGTGELFF. The full variable domain, in which reference TRBV2 and TRBJ2-2 provide the parts outside the CDR3, is EPEVTQTPSHQVTQMGQEVILRCVPISNHLYFYWYRQILGQKVEFLVSFYNNEISEKSEIFDDQFSVERPDGSNFTLKIRSTKLEDSAMYFCASSEAGTGELFFGEGSRLTVL.

This clone was observed a single time. The rearrangement joins TRBV7-2 to TRBJ2-2; TRBD2 is a possible D gene (6 bases). V dropped 0 bases and J dropped 1 base, with 12 bases sitting between them. The CDR3 length is 17 residues. CDR1 and CDR2 from the germline V gene are SGHTA and FQGNSA. Here the CDR3 reads CASSLAGGTLNTGELFF. The CDR3 nucleotides are TGTGCCAGCAGCTTAGCGGGCGGGACTTTGAACACCGGGGAGCTGTTTTTT.

The chain employs TRBV27 and TRBJ2-5; a possible D gene is TRBD1 (6 bases). The CDR3 contains 15 residues. Germline values: CDR1 MNHEY, CDR2 SMNVEV (reference sequence). V lost 2 bases and J 1 base, leaving 11 bases between the germline ends. The CDR3 nucleotides are TGTGCCAGCAGTTTAGACAGGCAGGCCCAAGAGACCCAGTACTTC. Translating it yields CASSLDRQAQETQYF.

The chain employs TRBV7-6 and TRBJ2-7; no definite D call. The CDR3 runs 14 residues. Germline CDR1 SGHVS, CDR2 FNYEAQ. The V gene lost 8 bases and the J gene lost 0 bases, with 14 bases spanning the gap. The CDR3 coding sequence is TGTGCCAGCTCACCCGGGTCCAGCTCCTACGAGCAGTACTTC. Its translation: CASSPGSSSYEQYF. The complete variable domain, with remaining parts taken from reference TRBV7-6 and TRBJ2-7, reads GAGVSQSPRYKVTKRGQDVALRCDPISGHVSLYWYRQALGQGPEFLTYFNYEAQQDKSGLPNDRFSAERPEGSISTLTIQRTEQRDSAMYRCASSPGSSSYEQYFGPGTRLTVT.

The rearrangement uses TRBV12-2 and TRBJ2-7; the table's D gene call, TRBD1, was not cross checked with the DNA. TRBV12-2 is annotated as a pseudogene. This CDR3 has 13 residues. This CDR3 reads CASRCRSSYEQYF. CDR3 sequence (DNA): TGTGCAAGTCGCTGCCGCAGCTCCTACGAGCAGTACTTC.

The chain uses TRBV5-1 and TRBJ2-5; 9 nucleotides agree with TRBD1. Germline V gene data show CDR1 as SGHRS and CDR2 as YFSETQ. J gave up 4 bases and V 0 bases, and 7 bases lay outside the gene matches. CDR3 size: 16 residues. CDR3 coding DNA: TGCGCCAGCAGCTTGGGACAGGGGGGGATCGGAGAGACCCAGTACTTC. It encodes CASSLGQGGIGETQYF.

The rearrangement joins TRBV19 to TRBJ2-7, with TRBD2 as a possible D gene (5 bases). Germline loops: CDR1 LNHDA, CDR2 SQIVND (reference sequence). The CDR3 loop spans 15 amino acids. Between the trimmed V and J ends, which lost 6 bases and 3 bases, there was a span of 18 bases. The chain's CDR3 is CASSALHSGVYEQYF. The DNA for the CDR3 is TGTGCCAGTAGCGCTTTACACTCCGGGGTCTACGAGCAGTACTTC.

The chain uses TRBV23-1 and TRBJ2-7, with D perhaps matching TRBD1 (6 bases). TRBV23-1 is treated as an ORF (open reading frame) with a function not yet certain. Trimming stripped 1 base from V and 3 bases from J, with 34 bases between. The length of the CDR3 is 22 residues. The CDR3 sequence: CASSQLHPPGQSLPTSDYEQYF. Here the CDR3 DNA reads TGCGCCAGCAGTCAATTACATCCCCCGGGACAAAGCCTACCTACCTCGGACTACGAGCAGTACTTC.

J is TRBJ1-1 and V is TRBV9, with D possibly matching TRBD1 (5 bases). V was trimmed by 2 bases and J by 0 bases, leaving 11 bases between them. The CDR3 loop spans 15 amino acids. Per germline, CDR1 SGDLS and CDR2 YYNGEE. As DNA, the CDR3 is TGTGCCAGCAGCGTGGGACTGAGGATGAACACTGAAGCTTTCTTT. Translation gives CASSVGLRMNTEAFF.

The rearrangement uses TRBV20-1 and TRBJ2-7, with no clear D. The V gene lost 5 bases and the J gene lost 2 bases, with 7 bases spanning the gap. Germline-derived CDR1 and CDR2 are DFQATT and SNEGSKA (reference sequence). The CDR3 is made up of 11 amino acids. The CDR3 DNA follows: TGCAGTGCTCCCAGTCCCTACGAGCAGTACTTC. It translates to CSAPSPYEQYF.

CDR3 in amino acids: CATSSGDRGTGELFF. Written as DNA, the CDR3 is TGTGCCACCAGCAGTGGGGATCGGGGTACCGGGGAGCTGTTTTTT. The gene calls are TRBV15 and TRBJ2-2; a weak D match, TRBD2 (5 bases). This CDR3 has 15 amino acids. V lost 3 bases to trimming and J lost 5 bases, with 13 bases between them. Germline assignment: CDR1 LNHNV and CDR2 YYDKDF (reference sequence).

The genes are TRBV5-1 and TRBJ2-3; D not resolved. CDR3 length: 11 amino acids. The germline CDR1 and CDR2 sequences are SGHRS and YFSETQ. Trimming took 4 bases from V and 3 from J, leaving 3 bases between them. The CDR3 protein is CASSQTDTQYF. The CDR3 DNA is TGCGCCAGCAGCCAAACAGATACGCAGTATTTT.

The chain joins TRBV7-2 to TRBJ1-5; D is undetermined. With 0 bases removed from V and 0 bases from J, the gap between germline ends came to 6 bases. This CDR3 spans 15 amino acids. Germline V gene sequence: CDR1 SGHTA, CDR2 FQGNSA. CDR3 in amino acids: CASSLALISNQPQHF. Here the CDR3 DNA reads TGTGCCAGCAGCTTAGCACTGATTAGCAATCAGCCCCAGCATTTT.

This chain connects TRBV4-3 to TRBJ2-1; 7 positions agree with TRBD2. V shed 4 bases, J shed 6 bases, and the junction held 6 bases outside the gene matches. Germline loops: CDR1 LGHNA, CDR2 YSLEER. This CDR3 is built from 14 residues. The CDR3 bases are TGCGCCAGCAGCCTCAAGCGGGACGGCAATGAGCAGTTCTTC. This sequence encodes CASSLKRDGNEQFF.